This TCR beta chain originates from a study of vaccination and CD4 T cells after COVID-19. Study context: Post-COVID draws followed diagnosis by a median around 95 days (range 35 to 161). Study-level points and caveats: SARS-CoV-2-reactive clonotype medians increased from about 20 to 38, not significantly.

The Oncomine TCR Beta short-read assay sequenced DNA from cultured CD4+ T cells. From cultured CD4+ T cells, genomic DNA was extracted. TCRdb called the PCR reads again in MiXCR, with one record for every CDR3 protein. The repertoire holds fewer than 13,000 distinct CDR3 sequences, with around 36% as singletons. Stated treatment: roughly 11-day PBMC culture with coronavirus spike peptide pools or control peptides (ViraFEST assay). During the years 2011-2018, before the COVID-19 pandemic, the unexposed donor's CD4+ T cells were collected. Wells contained under 2.5 million PBMCs each, and these were cultured with about 10 IU/ml IL-2 and roughly 10 ug/ml peptide pools. Culture proceeded for roughly ten days, and CD4+ T cells were then isolated by negative selection. In the case of this clonotype: Its cognate antigen is unknown.

V shed 2 bases and J 5 bases; nucleotides not matched to a gene: 5. Looked up from germline, CDR1 is MNHEY and CDR2 is SMNVEV (reference sequence). CDR3 length: 15 residues. Sequenced input: CD4+ T cells from blood, cultured in vitro. The rearrangement uses TRBV27 and TRBJ2-7; 11 bases agree with TRBD1. The source is a human donor in good health. The CDR3 spells CASSLKRTGGDEQYF. The CDR3 DNA follows: TGTGCCAGCAGTTTAAAGCGGACAGGGGGCGACGAGCAGTACTTC.